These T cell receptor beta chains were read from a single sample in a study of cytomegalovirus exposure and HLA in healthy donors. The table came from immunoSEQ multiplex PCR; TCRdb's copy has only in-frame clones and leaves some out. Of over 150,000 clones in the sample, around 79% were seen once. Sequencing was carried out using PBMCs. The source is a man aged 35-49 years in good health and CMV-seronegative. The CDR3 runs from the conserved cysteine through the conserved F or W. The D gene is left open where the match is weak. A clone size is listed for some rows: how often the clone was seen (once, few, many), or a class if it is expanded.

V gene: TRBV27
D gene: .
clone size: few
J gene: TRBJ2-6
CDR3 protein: CASALRGANVLTF
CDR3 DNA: TGTGCCAGCGCATTGCGGGGGGCCAACGTCCTGACTTTC

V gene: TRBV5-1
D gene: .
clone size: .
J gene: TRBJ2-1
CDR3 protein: CASSWGGTGDNEQFF
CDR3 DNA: TGCGCCAGCAGCTGGGGGGGGACAGGCGACAATGAGCAGTTCTTC

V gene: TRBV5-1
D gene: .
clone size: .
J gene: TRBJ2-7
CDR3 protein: CASSLGAVPQTSEQYF
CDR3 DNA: TGCGCCAGCAGCTTGGGTGCGGTTCCACAAACATCTGAGCAGTACTTC

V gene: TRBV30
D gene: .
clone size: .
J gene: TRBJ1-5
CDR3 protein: CAWSDGQYGNQPQHF
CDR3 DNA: TGTGCCTGGAGTGATGGACAGTACGGGAATCAGCCCCAGCATTTT

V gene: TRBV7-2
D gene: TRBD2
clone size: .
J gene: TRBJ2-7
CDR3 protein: CASSSLIGRQVYEQYF
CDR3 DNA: TGTGCCAGCAGCTCGCTGATCGGGAGGCAAGTGTACGAGCAGTACTTC

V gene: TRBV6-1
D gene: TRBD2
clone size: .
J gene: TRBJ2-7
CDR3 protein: CASRAGLAVYEQYF
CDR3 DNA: TGTGCCAGCAGGGCGGGACTAGCGGTTTACGAGCAGTACTTC

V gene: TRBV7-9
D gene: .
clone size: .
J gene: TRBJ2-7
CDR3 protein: CSSSQIEGEQYF
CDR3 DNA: TGTTCCAGCAGCCAGATTGAGGGTGAGCAGTACTTC

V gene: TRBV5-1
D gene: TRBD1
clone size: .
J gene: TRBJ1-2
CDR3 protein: CASSSPGQAYGYTF
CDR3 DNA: TGCGCCAGCAGCTCGCCGGGACAGGCCTATGGCTACACCTTC

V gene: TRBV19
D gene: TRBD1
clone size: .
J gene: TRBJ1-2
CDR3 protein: CASSARGRGYGYTF
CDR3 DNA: TGTGCCAGTAGTGCCCGCGGCAGGGGGTACGGCTACACCTTC

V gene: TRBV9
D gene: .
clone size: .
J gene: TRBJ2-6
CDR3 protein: CASSPKRAGATGANVLTF
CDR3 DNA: TGTGCCAGCAGCCCCAAAAGGGCGGGCGCGACTGGGGCCAACGTCCTGACTTTC

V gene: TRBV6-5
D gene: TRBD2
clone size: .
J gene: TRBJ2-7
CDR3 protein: CASSRSSGGDEQYF
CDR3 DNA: TGTGCCAGCAGTAGGTCGTCGGGAGGCGACGAGCAGTACTTC

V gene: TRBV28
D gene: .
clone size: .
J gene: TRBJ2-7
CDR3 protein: CASSQTVPLYEQYF
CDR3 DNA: TGTGCCAGCAGTCAGACAGTGCCCCTCTACGAGCAGTACTTC

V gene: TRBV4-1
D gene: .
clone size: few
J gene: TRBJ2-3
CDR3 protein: CASSQALAWADTQYF
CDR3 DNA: TGCGCCAGCAGCCAAGCCCTAGCGTGGGCAGATACGCAGTATTTT

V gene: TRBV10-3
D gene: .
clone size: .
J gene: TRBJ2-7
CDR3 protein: CAISELQGPYEQYF
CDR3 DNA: TGTGCCATCAGTGAGTTGCAGGGTCCCTACGAGCAGTACTTC

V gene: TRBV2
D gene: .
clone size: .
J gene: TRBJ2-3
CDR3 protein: CASSEFYTDTQYF
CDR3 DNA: TGTGCCAGCAGTGAATTCTACACAGATACGCAGTATTTT

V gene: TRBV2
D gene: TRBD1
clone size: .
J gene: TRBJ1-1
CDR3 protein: CASRETGGMNTEAFF
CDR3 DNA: TGTGCCAGCAGGGAAACAGGGGGCATGAACACTGAAGCTTTCTTT

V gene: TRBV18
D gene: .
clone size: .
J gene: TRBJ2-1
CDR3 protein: CASSPGGLGDEQFF
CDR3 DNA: TGTGCCAGCTCACCGGGCGGACTCGGGGATGAGCAGTTCTTC

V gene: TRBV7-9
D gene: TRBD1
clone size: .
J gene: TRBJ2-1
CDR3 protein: CASSPRAGGSEQFF
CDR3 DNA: TGTGCCAGCAGCCCCCGGGCAGGGGGAAGTGAGCAGTTCTTC

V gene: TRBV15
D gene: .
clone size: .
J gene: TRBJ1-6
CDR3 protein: CATSRAVNSPLHF
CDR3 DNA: TGTGCCACCAGCAGAGCGGTCAATTCACCCCTCCACTTT

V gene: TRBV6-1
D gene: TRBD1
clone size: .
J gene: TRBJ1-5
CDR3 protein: CASSHRGRDQPQHF
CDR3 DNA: TGTGCCAGCAGTCACAGGGGGCGGGATCAGCCCCAGCATTTT

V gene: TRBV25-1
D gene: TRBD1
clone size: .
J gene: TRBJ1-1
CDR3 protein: CASRGTGTFKTEAFF
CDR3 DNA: TGTGCCAGCAGGGGGACAGGGACCTTCAAGACTGAAGCTTTCTTT

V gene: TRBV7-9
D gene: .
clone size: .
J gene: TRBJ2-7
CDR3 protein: CASSLGGRPPYEQYF
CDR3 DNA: TGTGCCAGCAGCTTAGGAGGGCGACCCCCCTACGAGCAGTACTTC

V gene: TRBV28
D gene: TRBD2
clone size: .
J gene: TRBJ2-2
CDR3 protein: CASSFLLWEGRTGELFF
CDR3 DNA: TGTGCCAGCAGTTTTTTATTGTGGGAGGGCCGCACCGGGGAGCTGTTTTTT

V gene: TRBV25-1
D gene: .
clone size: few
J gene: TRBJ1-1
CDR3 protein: CASRGRTGFTEAFF
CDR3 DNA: TGTGCCAGCAGAGGGCGAACAGGATTCACTGAAGCTTTCTTT

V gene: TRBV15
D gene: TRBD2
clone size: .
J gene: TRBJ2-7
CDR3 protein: CATSRGLAGEAYEQYF
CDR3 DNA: TGTGCCACCAGCAGGGGACTAGCGGGAGAAGCCTACGAGCAGTACTTC

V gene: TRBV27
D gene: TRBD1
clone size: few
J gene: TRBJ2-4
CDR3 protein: CASSLTGVKNIQYF
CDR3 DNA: TGTGCCAGCAGCTTGACAGGGGTCAAAAACATTCAGTACTTC

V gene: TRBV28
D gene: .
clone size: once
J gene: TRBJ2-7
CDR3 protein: CASSSSSYEQYF
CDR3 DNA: TGTGCCAGCAGTTCTTCCTCCTACGAGCAGTACTTC

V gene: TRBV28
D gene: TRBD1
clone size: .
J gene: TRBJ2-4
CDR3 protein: CASSSGQGITSAKNIQYF
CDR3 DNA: TGTGCCAGCAGTTCTGGACAGGGAATAACGTCAGCCAAAAACATTCAGTACTTC

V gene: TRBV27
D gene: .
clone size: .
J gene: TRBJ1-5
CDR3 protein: CASSPAGVQPQHF
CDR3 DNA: TGTGCCAGCAGTCCGGCGGGGGTTCAGCCCCAGCATTTT